This entry describes one TCR beta chain. Its cognate antigen is unknown. The data stem from a study of cytomegalovirus exposure and HLA in healthy donors. PCR involved 60 Vbeta and 13 Jbeta primers. Authors' data handling: An analysis that came later counted 73 million or so unique TCR beta chains, roughly 11 million shared. The method was immunoSEQ multiplex PCR; TCRdb's version includes in-frame clones alone and lacks a portion of them. For V, J and clone size, that table is used; D and trimming come from the DNA. The table has some 190,000 clones, roughly four fifths seen once. The CDR3 is 16 residues long. Trimming at V came to 1 base and at J to 6 bases, leaving 6 bases not matched to a gene. CDR1 and CDR2 (germline): SEHNR, FQNEAQ (reference sequence). Findings of the study overall: In terms of immune exposure information, only CMV serostatus was available. In a later analysis, a missense DCLRE1C variant was linked to TCR beta V- and J-gene trimming.

The sequence derives from a woman in her twenties or thirties in good health and CMV-seropositive. Sequences were obtained from PBMCs. V is TRBV7-9 and J is TRBJ2-1; 10 bases agree with TRBD2. The CDR3 is CASSLGESGRGNEQFF. CDR3 coding DNA: TGTGCCAGCAGCTTAGGGGAGAGCGGGAGGGGCAATGAGCAGTTCTTC.